One and the same sample provided the 30 T cell receptor beta chains below, sequenced in a study of tumor-infiltrating lymphocytes in localized non-small cell lung cancer. Some clones are missing from TCRdb's copy, which holds only in-frame ones; the method was immunoSEQ multiplex PCR. The sample includes 10,000 to 15,000 clones, 65% to 90% of them seen just once. The sample comprised lung tumor tissue. The receptors stem from a human donor with non-small cell lung cancer.

The genes are TRBV2 and TRBJ1-1, with D possibly being TRBD1 (6 bases). This CDR3 is 13 amino acids long. Germline CDR1 is SNHLY and CDR2 is FYNNEI. The germline V and J ends were trimmed by 7 bases and 4 bases, with 13 bases remaining between them. CDR3 nucleotide sequence: TGTGCCAGCACATACAGGGTCTCCACTGAAGCTTTCTTT. Its translation: CASTYRVSTEAFF.

The chain is built from TRBV18 and TRBJ1-3; D call uncertain. Germline CDR1 KGHSH, CDR2 LQKENI. The length of the CDR3 is 16 residues. The germline V and J ends were trimmed by 3 bases and 0 bases, with 12 bases remaining between them. CDR3: CASSPTDSSSGNTIYF. CDR3 bases: TGTGCCAGCTCACCCACGGACTCGTCCTCTGGAAACACCATATATTTT.

The chain combines TRBV10-3 with TRBJ2-7; D is ambiguous. Trimming shortened V by 0 bases and J by 9 bases, and 21 bases separated the two germline ends. The CDR3 is 16 residues long. CDR1 is ENHRY and CDR2 is SYGVKD in the germline V gene. This CDR3 reads CAISESRYTPTSVQYF. The CDR3 bases are TGTGCCATCAGTGAGTCGAGGTACACCCCTACGAGTGTGCAGTACTTC.

The genes are TRBV7-3 and TRBJ1-1; 8 bases are a match to TRBD1. Germline-derived CDR1 and CDR2 are SGHTA and FQGTGA. The CDR3 totals 14 residues. V gave up 4 bases and J gave up 3 bases; unmatched junction bases: 4. The CDR3 nucleotides are TGTGCCAGCAGCTCAGGGGGCCAGGACACTGAAGCTTTCTTT. Translated: CASSSGGQDTEAFF. The full variable domain, its missing parts supplied by reference TRBV7-3 and TRBJ1-1, is GAGVSQTPSNKVTEKGKYVELRCDPISGHTALYWYRQSLGQGPEFLIYFQGTGAADDSGLPNDRFFAVRPEGSVSTLKIQRTERGDSAVYLCASSSGGQDTEAFFGQGTRLTVV.

This clone was observed a handful of times. The J gene is TRBJ2-3, the V gene TRBV9; TRBD1 matches at 10 bases. This CDR3 spans 16 amino acids. After removal of 5 bases from V and 4 bases from J, the junction contained 10 bases not matched to a gene. Per the germline V gene, CDR1 is SGDLS and CDR2 is YYNGEE. CDR3 amino acids: CASSYGRDRGPDTQYF. The CDR3 DNA sequence: TGTGCCAGCAGTTACGGACGGGACAGGGGCCCAGATACGCAGTATTTT.

The rearrangement uses TRBV5-5 and TRBJ1-2, with a weak D call TRBD1 (5 bases). Trimming shortened V by 0 bases and J by 0 bases, and 6 bases separated the two germline ends. Germline CDR1 reads SGHKS; CDR2 reads YYEKEE (reference sequence). The CDR3 contains 14 residues. CDR3 protein: CASSLGQPNYGYTF. CDR3 coding DNA: TGTGCCAGCAGCTTGGGACAGCCTAACTATGGCTACACCTTC.

The genes are TRBV19 and TRBJ1-1; D is unclear. Trimming shortened V by 7 bases and J by 0 bases, and 9 bases separated the two germline ends. Germline CDR1 and CDR2: LNHDA and SQIVND (reference sequence). The length of the CDR3 is 13 residues. The CDR3 nucleotides are TGTGCCAGTAAACCAGGACTGAACACTGAAGCTTTCTTT. It translates to CASKPGLNTEAFF. Full variable domain (outside the CDR3, taken from reference TRBV19 and TRBJ1-1): DGGITQSPKYLFRKEGQNVTLSCEQNLNHDAMYWYRQDPGQGLRLIYYSQIVNDFQKGDIAEGYSVSREKKESFPLTVTSAQKNPTAFYLCASKPGLNTEAFFGQGTRLTVV.

This chain uses TRBV11-2 with TRBJ2-7, with D uncertain. This CDR3 is 13 amino acids long. Germline V CDR1 and CDR2: SGHAT, FQNNGV. V shed 0 bases and J shed 6 bases, with 9 bases lying between them. CDR3 DNA sequence: TGTGCCAGCAGCTTAGACCGGGTTGGCGAGCAGTACTTC. Translating gives CASSLDRVGEQYF.

The genes are TRBV19 and TRBJ2-5; D may be TRBD1 (5 bases). Germline values: CDR1 LNHDA, CDR2 SQIVND (reference sequence). V was shortened by 6 bases and J by 1 base, with 12 bases between the two germline ends. CDR3 length equals 14 residues. This CDR3 is CASSGQVLQETQYF. In DNA form, the CDR3 reads TGTGCCAGTAGCGGACAAGTCCTCCAAGAGACCCAGTACTTC.

The V and J genes are TRBV7-8 and TRBJ1-4; weak D call: TRBD1 (5 bases). CDR3 length: 14 amino acids. Trimming removed 1 base at V and 8 bases at J, with 11 bases between. From germline, CDR1 is SGHVS and CDR2 FQNEAQ. The CDR3 DNA reads as TGTGCCAGCAGCTTAGGAGGGGTAGGGGAAAAACTGTTTTTT. Translation: CASSLGGVGEKLFF.

This chain uses TRBV5-6 with TRBJ2-6, with D unresolved. The CDR3 has 14 residues. CDR1 is SGHDT, CDR2 YYEEEE, per germline. Deletions cut 0 bases from V and 1 base from J, with 2 bases between. The CDR3 loop reads CASSLGSGANVLTF. CDR3 sequence (DNA): TGTGCCAGCAGCTTGGGGTCTGGGGCCAACGTCCTGACTTTC.

The gene calls are TRBV10-3 and TRBJ2-1; 10 bases are shared with TRBD2. The CDR3 covers 18 residues. Germline V lookup: CDR1 ENHRY, CDR2 SYGVKD. With 5 bases clipped from V and 6 bases from J, the junction kept 16 bases outside the gene matches. The CDR3 nucleotides read TGTGCCATCAGTAACAACCCTAGCGGGAGAGGGTCAGGCAATGAGCAGTTCTTC. Residues: CAISNNPSGRGSGNEQFF.

This chain connects TRBV28 to TRBJ2-7; D gene ambiguous. Trimming removed 2 bases at V and 6 bases at J, with 8 bases between. Germline loops: CDR1 MDHEN, CDR2 SYDVKM. This CDR3 comprises 12 residues. The CDR3 protein is CASSLKASEQYF. CDR3 DNA: TGTGCCAGCAGTTTAAAAGCGAGCGAGCAGTACTTC.

Concerning this clone: The identical CDR3 is also encoded by other nucleotide sequences in the sample. The chain links TRBV27 to TRBJ2-7; 9 positions match TRBD2. The V gene's germline CDR1 is MNHEY and CDR2 SMNVEV (reference sequence). Losses at the gene ends were 3 bases for V and 0 bases for J; bases not matched to a gene: 0. The CDR3 has 14 amino acids. The CDR3 DNA follows: TGTGCCAGCAGTTTGACTAGCGGCTCCTACGAGCAGTACTTC. The encoded protein is CASSLTSGSYEQYF.

This clone was detected only a few times. The gene calls are TRBV10-3 and TRBJ1-2; TRBD1 aligns across 8 bases. Germline assignment: CDR1 ENHRY and CDR2 SYGVKD. The junction had 8 bases not matched to a gene; V was cut back by 1 base and J by 4 bases. There are 16 residues in the CDR3. The DNA for the CDR3 is TGTGCCATCAGTGAGTGGGGACAGGAGGAGCTCTATGGCTACACCTTC. Its translation: CAISEWGQEELYGYTF.

The chain is built from TRBV6-1 and TRBJ1-2, with 9 bases identical to TRBD1. Per the germline V gene, CDR1 is MNHNS and CDR2 is SASEGT. This CDR3 has 15 residues. The trim removed 5 bases at V and 4 bases at J, leaving 8 bases unmatched. For the CDR3, the DNA is TGTGCCAGCAGTCCTCAAGGACAGGGGATCTATGGCTACACCTTC. Translation gives CASSPQGQGIYGYTF.

V is TRBV28 and J is TRBJ2-1, with D unclear. V lost 6 bases and J 3 bases, leaving 15 bases between the germline ends. Germline-derived CDR1 and CDR2 are MDHEN and SYDVKM. The CDR3 is made up of 15 amino acids. CDR3 DNA: TGTGCCAGCAGACCCCAAGCGAATAACTACAATGAGCAGTTCTTC. Translating it yields CASRPQANNYNEQFF.

The V and J genes are TRBV29-1 and TRBJ1-3, with TRBD1 matching 9 bases. V was clipped by 7 bases and J by 1 base; unmatched bases: 11. Germline V gene data show CDR1 as SQVTM and CDR2 as ANQGSEA. The CDR3 length is 16 residues. This chain's CDR3 is CSAGDRARGSGNTIYF. CDR3 nucleotides: TGCAGCGCTGGGGACAGGGCGCGGGGATCTGGAAACACCATATATTTT.

This chain connects TRBV18 to TRBJ1-4; TRBD1 aligns across 8 bases. V lost 3 bases, J lost 4 bases, and 13 bases stayed unmatched. This CDR3 has 18 residues. Germline V gene data show CDR1 as KGHSH and CDR2 as LQKENI. The CDR3 protein is CASSPGYRGKLINEKLFF. CDR3 bases: TGTGCCAGCTCACCGGGATACAGGGGGAAACTTATTAATGAAAAACTGTTTTTT.

V gene TRBV6-1 combines with J gene TRBJ2-1; D could derive from TRBD1 or TRBD2 (5 bases each). Germline V gene data show CDR1 as MNHNS and CDR2 as SASEGT. This CDR3 contains 11 residues. Trimming took 7 bases from V and 6 from J, leaving 7 bases between them. DNA for the CDR3: TGTGCCAGCATGGGGGTCAATGAGCAGTTCTTC. It specifies CASMGVNEQFF.

The chain combines TRBV10-3 with TRBJ1-2; D is perhaps TRBD1 (6 bases). The CDR3 length is 15 residues. Deletions cut 0 bases from V and 2 bases from J, with 10 bases between. CDR1 is ENHRY and CDR2 is SYGVKD in the germline V gene. CDR3 residues: CAISESEGQNYGYTF. Here the CDR3 DNA reads TGTGCCATCAGTGAGTCTGAAGGACAGAACTATGGCTACACCTTC.

The genes are TRBV2 and TRBJ1-3, with 9 bases matching TRBD1. Trimming removed 6 bases from V and 4 bases from J; junction bases left unmatched: 7. CDR1 is SNHLY and CDR2 is FYNNEI in the germline V gene. The CDR3 is 15 amino acids. DNA of the CDR3: TGTGCCAGCAGCCCCGGACAGGGGAGAGGAAACACCATATATTTT. Translating it yields CASSPGQGRGNTIYF.

The rearrangement links TRBV6-1 to TRBJ1-4, with D possibly being TRBD1 (5 bases). Germline-derived CDR1 and CDR2 are MNHNS and SASEGT. The V end lost 8 bases, the J end lost 3 bases, and 7 bases lay between the germline ends. The CDR3 totals 12 residues. The CDR3 DNA follows: TGTGCCAGCCGGGGCTCTAATGAAAAACTGTTTTTT. It translates to CASRGSNEKLFF.

This chain uses TRBV19 with TRBJ1-5, with a possible D match to TRBD1 (6 bases). Germline CDR1 reads LNHDA; CDR2 reads SQIVND (reference sequence). The CDR3 is 17 residues long. Deletions cut 5 bases from V and 9 bases from J, with 26 bases between. CDR3 sequence reads: CASSSPPRGPSPGPQHF. The CDR3 nucleotides are TGTGCCAGTAGTTCCCCTCCCAGGGGCCCGTCCCCAGGGCCCCAGCATTTT. The full variable domain, its missing parts supplied by reference TRBV19 and TRBJ1-5, is DGGITQSPKYLFRKEGQNVTLSCEQNLNHDAMYWYRQDPGQGLRLIYYSQIVNDFQKGDIAEGYSVSREKKESFPLTVTSAQKNPTAFYLCASSSPPRGPSPGPQHFGDGTRLSIL.

V is TRBV7-6 and J is TRBJ2-1; D not resolved. Trimming removed 2 bases at V and 7 bases at J, with 15 bases between. The CDR3 has 15 residues. Germline-derived CDR1 and CDR2 are SGHVS and FNYEAQ. CDR3 DNA sequence: TGTGCCAGCAGCTTACAGCCCGAGCGCTGGAATGAGCAGTTCTTC. Amino acids: CASSLQPERWNEQFF.

This clone occurred once. CDR3 residues: CATKREAGTDTQYF. The CDR3 DNA is TGTGCCACCAAGCGGGAGGCGGGCACAGATACGCAGTATTTT. V and J are TRBV27 and TRBJ2-3, with 9 bases that match TRBD2. V shed 10 bases, J shed 1 base, and the junction held 6 bases outside the gene matches. Germline CDR1 is MNHEY and CDR2 is SMNVEV (reference sequence). CDR3 size: 14 residues.

CDR3 nucleotides: TGTGCCAGCAGTTACTCGCCGTGGAATGAGCAGTTCTTC. It translates to CASSYSPWNEQFF. The chain carries TRBV6-5 and TRBJ2-1; D uncertain. The germline V gene encodes CDR1 MNHEY and CDR2 SVGAGI. CDR3 length: 13 amino acids. V was cut by 0 bases and J by 7 bases, with 7 bases left in between.

This clone was picked up one time. The V call is TRBV6-5, the J call TRBJ1-1; perhaps TRBD1 as D (5 bases). V lost 4 bases to trimming and J lost 3 bases, with 15 bases between them. CDR1 is MNHEY, CDR2 SVGAGI, per germline. This CDR3 comprises 15 residues. The CDR3: CASSSTQGWYTEAFF. The DNA for the CDR3 is TGTGCCAGCAGTTCAACTCAGGGATGGTACACTGAAGCTTTCTTT.

The gene calls are TRBV5-1 and TRBJ2-5, with 10 bases fitting TRBD1. The J segment lost 5 bases and the V segment lost 2 bases, leaving 12 bases of the junction unmatched. CDR1 and CDR2 (germline): SGHRS, YFSETQ. The CDR3 sequence is 17 residues long. The DNA for the CDR3 is TGCGCCAGCAGCTTTTCCGGGACAGGGGAAGGATGGGAGACCCAGTACTTC. Protein sequence: CASSFSGTGEGWETQYF.

The gene calls are TRBV7-2 and TRBJ2-7; 8 bases are a match to TRBD2. Trimming cost V 8 bases and J 1 base; bases outside gene matches: 13. The CDR3 runs 16 residues. CDR1 and CDR2 from the germline V gene are SGHTA and FQGNSA. The CDR3 nucleotides are TGTGCCAGCGGGTTCCCCCTCGGGGGGGCGTCCTACGAGCAGTACTTC. Translation gives CASGFPLGGASYEQYF.